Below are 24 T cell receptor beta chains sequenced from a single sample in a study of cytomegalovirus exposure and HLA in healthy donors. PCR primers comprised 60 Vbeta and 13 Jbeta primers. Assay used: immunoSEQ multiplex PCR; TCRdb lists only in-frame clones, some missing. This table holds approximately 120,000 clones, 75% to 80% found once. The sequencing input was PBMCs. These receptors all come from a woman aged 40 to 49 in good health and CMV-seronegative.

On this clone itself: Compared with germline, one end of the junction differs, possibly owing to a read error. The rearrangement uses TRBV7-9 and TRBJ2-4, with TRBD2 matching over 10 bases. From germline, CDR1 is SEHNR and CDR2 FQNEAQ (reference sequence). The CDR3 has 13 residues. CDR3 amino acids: CSSSPGLANIQYF. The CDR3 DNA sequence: TGTTCCAGCAGCCCGGGACTAGCGAACATTCAGTACTTC. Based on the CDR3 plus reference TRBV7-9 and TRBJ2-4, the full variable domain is DTGVSQNPRHKITKRGQNVTFRCDPISEHNRLYWYRQTLGQGPEFLTYFQNEAQLEKSRLLSDRFSAERPKGSFSTLEIQRTEQGDSAMYLCSSSPGLANIQYFGAGTRLSVL.

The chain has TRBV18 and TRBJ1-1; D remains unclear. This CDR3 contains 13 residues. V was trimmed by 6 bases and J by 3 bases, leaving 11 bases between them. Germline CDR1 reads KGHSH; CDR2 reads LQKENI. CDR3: CASSLGDYTEAFF. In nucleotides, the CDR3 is TGTGCCAGCTCCCTAGGAGATTACACTGAAGCTTTCTTT.

The CDR3 is CASSLLPAGGGYEQYF. CDR3 sequence (DNA): TGTGCCAGCAGCTTACTGCCTGCGGGAGGGGGATACGAGCAGTACTTC. The chain joins TRBV7-2 to TRBJ2-5; 9 positions match TRBD2. The tail of the sequence fits TRBJ2-7 better, so the J call may be wrong. Germline CDR1 SGHTA, CDR2 FQGNSA. The CDR3 is made up of 16 amino acids.

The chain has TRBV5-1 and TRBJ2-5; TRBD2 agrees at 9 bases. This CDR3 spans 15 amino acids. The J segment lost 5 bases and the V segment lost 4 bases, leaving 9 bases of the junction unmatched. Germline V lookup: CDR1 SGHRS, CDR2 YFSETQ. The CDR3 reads CASSPLLAGTETQYF. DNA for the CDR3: TGCGCCAGCAGCCCCCTCCTAGCGGGAACGGAGACCCAGTACTTC.

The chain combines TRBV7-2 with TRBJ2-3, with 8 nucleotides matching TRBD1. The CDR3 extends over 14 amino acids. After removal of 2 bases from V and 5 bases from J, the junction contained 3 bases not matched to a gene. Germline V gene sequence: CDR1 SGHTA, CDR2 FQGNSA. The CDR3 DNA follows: TGTGCCAGCAGCTTACAGGGGGCAGTAGATACGCAGTATTTT. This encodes CASSLQGAVDTQYF.

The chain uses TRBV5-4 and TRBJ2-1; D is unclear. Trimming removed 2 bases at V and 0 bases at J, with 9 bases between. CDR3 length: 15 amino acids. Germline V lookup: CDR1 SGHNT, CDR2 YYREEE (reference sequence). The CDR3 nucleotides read TGTGCCAGCAGCTTTGAGCCCGGCTCCTACAATGAGCAGTTCTTC. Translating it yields CASSFEPGSYNEQFF.

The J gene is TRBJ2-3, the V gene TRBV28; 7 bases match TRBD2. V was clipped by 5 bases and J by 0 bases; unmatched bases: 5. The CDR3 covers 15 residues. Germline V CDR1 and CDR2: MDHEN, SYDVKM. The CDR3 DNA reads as TGTGCCAGCAGTACCGGGGGGAGTAGCACAGATACGCAGTATTTT. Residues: CASSTGGSSTDTQYF.

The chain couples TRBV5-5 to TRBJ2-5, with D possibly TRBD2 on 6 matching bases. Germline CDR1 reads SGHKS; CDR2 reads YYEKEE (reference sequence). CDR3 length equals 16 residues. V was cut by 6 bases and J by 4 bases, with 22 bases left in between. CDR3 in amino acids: CASIQVSGGPGETQYF. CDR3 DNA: TGTGCCAGCATCCAAGTTAGCGGAGGCCCTGGAGAGACCCAGTACTTC.

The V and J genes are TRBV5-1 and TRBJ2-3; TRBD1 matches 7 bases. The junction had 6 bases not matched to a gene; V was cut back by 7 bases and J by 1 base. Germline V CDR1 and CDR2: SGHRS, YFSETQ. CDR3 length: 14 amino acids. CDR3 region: CASSGQPGTDTQYF. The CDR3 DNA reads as TGCGCCAGCTCGGGACAGCCTGGCACAGATACGCAGTATTTT. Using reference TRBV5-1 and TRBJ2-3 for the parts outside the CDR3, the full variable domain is KAGVTQTPRYLIKTRGQQVTLSCSPISGHRSVSWYQQTPGQGLQFLFEYFSETQRNKGNFPGRFSGRQFSNSRSEMNVSTLELGDSALYLCASSGQPGTDTQYFGPGTRLTVL.

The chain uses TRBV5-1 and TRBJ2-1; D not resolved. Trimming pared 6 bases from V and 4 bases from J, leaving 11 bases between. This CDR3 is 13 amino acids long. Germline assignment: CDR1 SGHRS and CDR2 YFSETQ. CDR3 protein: CASKPAGYNEQFF. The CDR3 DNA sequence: TGCGCCAGCAAACCAGCCGGGTACAATGAGCAGTTCTTC. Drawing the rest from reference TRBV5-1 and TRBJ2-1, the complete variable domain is KAGVTQTPRYLIKTRGQQVTLSCSPISGHRSVSWYQQTPGQGLQFLFEYFSETQRNKGNFPGRFSGRQFSNSRSEMNVSTLELGDSALYLCASKPAGYNEQFFGPGTRLTVL.

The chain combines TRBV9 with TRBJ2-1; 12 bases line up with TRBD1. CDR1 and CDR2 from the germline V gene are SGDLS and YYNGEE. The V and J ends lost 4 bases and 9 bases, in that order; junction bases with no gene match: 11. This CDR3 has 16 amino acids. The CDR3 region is CASSHTGQGAQGEQFF. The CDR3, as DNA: TGTGCCAGCAGCCACACGGGACAGGGGGCGCAAGGTGAGCAGTTCTTC. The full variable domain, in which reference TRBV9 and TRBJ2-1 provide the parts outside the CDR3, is DSGVTQTPKHLITATGQRVTLRCSPRSGDLSVYWYQQSLDQGLQFLIQYYNGEERAKGNILERFSAQQFPDLHSELNLSSLELGDSALYFCASSHTGQGAQGEQFFGPGTRLTVL.

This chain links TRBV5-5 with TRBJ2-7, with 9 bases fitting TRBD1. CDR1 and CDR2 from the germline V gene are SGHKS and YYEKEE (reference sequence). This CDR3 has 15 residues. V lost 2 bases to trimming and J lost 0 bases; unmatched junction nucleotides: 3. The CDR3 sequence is CASSFGGQGSYEQYF. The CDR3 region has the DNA TGTGCCAGCAGCTTCGGGGGACAGGGCTCCTACGAGCAGTACTTC. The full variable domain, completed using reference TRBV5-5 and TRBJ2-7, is DAGVTQSPTHLIKTRGQQVTLRCSPISGHKSVSWYQQVLGQGPQFIFQYYEKEERGRGNFPDRFSARQFPNYSSELNVNALLLGDSALYLCASSFGGQGSYEQYFGPGTRLTVT.

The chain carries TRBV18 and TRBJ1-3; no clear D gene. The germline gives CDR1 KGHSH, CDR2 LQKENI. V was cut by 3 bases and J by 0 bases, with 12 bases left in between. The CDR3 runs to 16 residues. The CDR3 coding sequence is TGTGCCAGCTCACCGGTCACCCTGAGCTCTGGAAACACCATATATTTT. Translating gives CASSPVTLSSGNTIYF.

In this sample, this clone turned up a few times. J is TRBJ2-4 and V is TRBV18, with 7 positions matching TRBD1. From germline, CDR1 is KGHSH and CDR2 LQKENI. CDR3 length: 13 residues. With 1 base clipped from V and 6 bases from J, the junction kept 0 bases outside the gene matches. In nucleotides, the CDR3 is TGTGCCAGCTCACCACGGGACAGAAACATTCAGTACTTC. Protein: CASSPRDRNIQYF.

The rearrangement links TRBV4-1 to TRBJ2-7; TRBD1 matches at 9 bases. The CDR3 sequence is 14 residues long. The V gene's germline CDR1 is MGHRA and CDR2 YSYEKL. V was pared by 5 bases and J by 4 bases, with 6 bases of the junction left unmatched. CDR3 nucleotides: TGCGCCAGCAGCAAACCGGGACAGGGTTACGAGCAGTACTTC. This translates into CASSKPGQGYEQYF.

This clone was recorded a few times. The CDR3 nucleotides are TGTGCCAGCAGCGGAACAGGAACGAACACTGAAGCTTTCTTT. It is translated as CASSGTGTNTEAFF. This chain joins TRBV5-6 and TRBJ1-1; TRBD1 might be the D (5 bases). Trimming took off 4 bases at V and 1 base at J, with 11 bases between the two ends. The germline V gene encodes CDR1 SGHDT and CDR2 YYEEEE. CDR3 length: 14 amino acids.

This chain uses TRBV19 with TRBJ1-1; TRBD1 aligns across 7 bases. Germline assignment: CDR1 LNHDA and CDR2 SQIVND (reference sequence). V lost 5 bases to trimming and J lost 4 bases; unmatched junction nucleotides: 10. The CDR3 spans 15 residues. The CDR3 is CASSLYAPGGTEAFF. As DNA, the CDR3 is TGTGCCAGTAGTTTATACGCCCCAGGGGGCACTGAAGCTTTCTTT.

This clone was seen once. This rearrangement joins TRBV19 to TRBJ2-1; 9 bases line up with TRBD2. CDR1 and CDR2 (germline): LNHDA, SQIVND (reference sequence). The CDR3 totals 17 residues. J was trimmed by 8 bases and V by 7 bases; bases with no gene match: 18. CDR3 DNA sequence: TGTGCCAGTACCCCCTGGAGGGTAGCGGGAGAGTCAGATGAGCAGTTCTTC. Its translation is CASTPWRVAGESDEQFF.

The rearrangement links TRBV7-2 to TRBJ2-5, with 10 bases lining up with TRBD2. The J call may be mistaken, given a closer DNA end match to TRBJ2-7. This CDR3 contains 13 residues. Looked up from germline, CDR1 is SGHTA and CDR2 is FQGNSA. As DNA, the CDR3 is TGTGCCAGCCGTGGGACTAGCGCCTACGAGCAGTACTTC. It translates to CASRGTSAYEQYF.

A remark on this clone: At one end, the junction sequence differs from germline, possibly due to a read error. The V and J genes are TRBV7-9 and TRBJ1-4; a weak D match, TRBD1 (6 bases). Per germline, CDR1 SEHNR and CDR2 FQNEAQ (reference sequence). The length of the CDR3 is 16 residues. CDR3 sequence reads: CSSSYYPGVIGEKLFF. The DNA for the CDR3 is TGTTCCAGCAGCTATTACCCAGGGGTTATAGGGGAAAAACTGTTTTTT.

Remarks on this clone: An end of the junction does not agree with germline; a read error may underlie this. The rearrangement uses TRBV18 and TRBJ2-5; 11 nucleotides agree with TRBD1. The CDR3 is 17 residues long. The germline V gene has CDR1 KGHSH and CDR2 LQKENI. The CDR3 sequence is CASTPNPGTGGQETQYF. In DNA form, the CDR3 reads TGTGCCAGCACACCAAACCCCGGGACAGGGGGGCAAGAGACCCAGTACTTC.

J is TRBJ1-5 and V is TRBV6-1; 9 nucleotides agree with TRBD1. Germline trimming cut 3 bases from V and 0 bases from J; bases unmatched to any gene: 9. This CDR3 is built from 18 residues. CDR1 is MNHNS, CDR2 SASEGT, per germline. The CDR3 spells CASSELWDRDVSNQPQHF. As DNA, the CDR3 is TGTGCCAGCAGTGAGTTGTGGGACAGGGACGTTAGCAATCAGCCCCAGCATTTT.

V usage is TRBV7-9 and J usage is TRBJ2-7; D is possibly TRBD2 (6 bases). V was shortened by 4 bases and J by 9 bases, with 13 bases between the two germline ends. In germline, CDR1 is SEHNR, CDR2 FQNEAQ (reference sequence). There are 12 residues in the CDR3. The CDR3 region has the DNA TGTGCCAGCAGCTCCATCGGGGGAGCGCAGTACTTC. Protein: CASSSIGGAQYF.

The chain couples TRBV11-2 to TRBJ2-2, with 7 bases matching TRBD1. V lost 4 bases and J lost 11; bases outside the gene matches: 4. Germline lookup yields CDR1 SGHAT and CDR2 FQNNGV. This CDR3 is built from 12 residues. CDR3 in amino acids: CASSSQGIELFF. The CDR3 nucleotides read TGTGCCAGCAGCTCACAGGGGATTGAGCTGTTTTTT.